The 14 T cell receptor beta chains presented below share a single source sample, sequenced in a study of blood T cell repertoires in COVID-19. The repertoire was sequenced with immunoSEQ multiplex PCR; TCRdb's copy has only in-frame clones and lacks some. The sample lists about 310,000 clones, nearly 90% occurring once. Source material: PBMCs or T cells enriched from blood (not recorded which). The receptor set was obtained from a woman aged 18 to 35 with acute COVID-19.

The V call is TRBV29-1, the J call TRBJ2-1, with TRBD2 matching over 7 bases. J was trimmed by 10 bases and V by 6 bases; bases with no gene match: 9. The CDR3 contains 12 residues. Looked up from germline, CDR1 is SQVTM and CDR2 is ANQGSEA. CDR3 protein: CSVKRGPQEQFF. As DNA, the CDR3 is TGCAGCGTAAAGCGGGGCCCTCAAGAGCAGTTCTTC.

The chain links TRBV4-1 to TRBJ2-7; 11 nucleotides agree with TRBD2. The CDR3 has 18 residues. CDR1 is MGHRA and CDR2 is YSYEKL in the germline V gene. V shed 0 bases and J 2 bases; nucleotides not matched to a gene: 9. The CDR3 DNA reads TGCGCCAGCAGCCAAGATGGGAAGGGACTAGCGGAGGCCTACGAGCAGTACTTC. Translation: CASSQDGKGLAEAYEQYF.

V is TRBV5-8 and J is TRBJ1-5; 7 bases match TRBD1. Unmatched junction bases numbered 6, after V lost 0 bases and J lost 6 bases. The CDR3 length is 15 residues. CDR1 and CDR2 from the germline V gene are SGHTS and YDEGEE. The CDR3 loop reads CASSLAGDSSQPQHF. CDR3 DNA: TGTGCCAGCAGCTTGGCCGGGGACAGTAGTCAGCCCCAGCATTTT.

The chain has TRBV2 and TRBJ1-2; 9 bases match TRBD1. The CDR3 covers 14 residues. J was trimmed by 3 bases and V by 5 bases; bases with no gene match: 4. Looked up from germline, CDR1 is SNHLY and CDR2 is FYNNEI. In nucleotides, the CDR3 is TGTGCCAGCAGTTTGGACAGGGGCGACTATGGCTACACCTTC. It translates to CASSLDRGDYGYTF.

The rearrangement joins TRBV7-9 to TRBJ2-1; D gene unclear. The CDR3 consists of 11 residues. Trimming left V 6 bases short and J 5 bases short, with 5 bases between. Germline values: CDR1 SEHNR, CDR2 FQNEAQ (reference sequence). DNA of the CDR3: TGTGCCAGCAGGTCAAACAATGAGCAGTTCTTC. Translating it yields CASRSNNEQFF.

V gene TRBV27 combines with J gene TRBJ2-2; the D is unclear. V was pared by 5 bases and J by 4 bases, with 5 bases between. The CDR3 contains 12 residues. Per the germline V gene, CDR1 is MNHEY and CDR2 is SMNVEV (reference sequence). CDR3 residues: CASSPLTGELFF. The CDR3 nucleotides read TGTGCCAGCAGTCCCCTCACCGGGGAGCTGTTTTTT.

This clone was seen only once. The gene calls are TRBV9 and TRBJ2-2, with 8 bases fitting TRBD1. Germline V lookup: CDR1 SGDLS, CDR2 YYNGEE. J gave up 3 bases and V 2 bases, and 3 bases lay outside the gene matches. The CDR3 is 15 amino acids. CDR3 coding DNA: TGTGCCAGCAGCGTCAGGGGGCACGACACCGGGGAGCTGTTTTTT. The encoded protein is CASSVRGHDTGELFF. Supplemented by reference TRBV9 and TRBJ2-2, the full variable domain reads DSGVTQTPKHLITATGQRVTLRCSPRSGDLSVYWYQQSLDQGLQFLIQYYNGEERAKGNILERFSAQQFPDLHSELNLSSLELGDSALYFCASSVRGHDTGELFFGEGSRLTVL.

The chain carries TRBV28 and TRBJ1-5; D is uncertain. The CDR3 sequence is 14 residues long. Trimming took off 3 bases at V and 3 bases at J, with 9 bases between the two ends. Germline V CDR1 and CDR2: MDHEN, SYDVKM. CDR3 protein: CASSFGPPNQPQHF. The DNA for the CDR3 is TGTGCCAGCAGTTTTGGGCCCCCCAATCAGCCCCAGCATTTT.

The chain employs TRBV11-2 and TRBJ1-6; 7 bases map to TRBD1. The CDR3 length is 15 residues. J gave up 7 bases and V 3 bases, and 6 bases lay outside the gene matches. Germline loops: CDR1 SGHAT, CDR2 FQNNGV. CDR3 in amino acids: CASSFQGQQNSPLHF. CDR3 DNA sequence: TGTGCCAGCAGCTTTCAGGGACAGCAGAATTCACCCCTCCACTTT.

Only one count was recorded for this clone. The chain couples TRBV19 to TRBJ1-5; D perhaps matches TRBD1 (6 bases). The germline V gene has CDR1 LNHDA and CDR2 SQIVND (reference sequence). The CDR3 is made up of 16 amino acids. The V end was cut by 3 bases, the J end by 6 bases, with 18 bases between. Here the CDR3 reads CASSILTRGIGQPQHF. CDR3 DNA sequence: TGTGCCAGTAGTATCCTCACTAGGGGGATAGGTCAGCCCCAGCATTTT.

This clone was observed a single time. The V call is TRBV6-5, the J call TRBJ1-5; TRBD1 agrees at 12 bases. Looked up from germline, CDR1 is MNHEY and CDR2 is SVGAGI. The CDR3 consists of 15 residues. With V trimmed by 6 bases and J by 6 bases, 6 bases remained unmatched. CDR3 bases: TGTGCCAGCAGACCCGGGACAGGGGGCTTTCAGCCCCAGCATTTT. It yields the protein CASRPGTGGFQPQHF.

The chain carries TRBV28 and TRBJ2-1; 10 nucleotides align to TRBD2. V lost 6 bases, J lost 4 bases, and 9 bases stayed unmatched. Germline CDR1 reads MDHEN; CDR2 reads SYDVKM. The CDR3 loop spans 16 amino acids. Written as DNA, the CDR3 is TGTGCCAGCAGCTCGAGCGGGAGGGCCCCTTACAATGAGCAGTTCTTC. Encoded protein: CASSSSGRAPYNEQFF.

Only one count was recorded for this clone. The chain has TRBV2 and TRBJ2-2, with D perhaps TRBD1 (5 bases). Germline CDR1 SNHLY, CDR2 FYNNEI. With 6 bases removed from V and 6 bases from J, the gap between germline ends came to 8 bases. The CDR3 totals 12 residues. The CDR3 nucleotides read TGTGCCAGCAGAACAGGTTCCGGGGAGCTGTTTTTT. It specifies CASRTGSGELFF.

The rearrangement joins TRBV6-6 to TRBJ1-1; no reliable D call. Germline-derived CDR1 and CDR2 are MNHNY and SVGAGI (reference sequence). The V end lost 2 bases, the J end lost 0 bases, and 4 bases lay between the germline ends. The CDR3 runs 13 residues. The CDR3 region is CASSYRVNTEAFF. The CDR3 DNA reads TGTGCCAGCAGTTACAGAGTGAACACTGAAGCTTTCTTT.